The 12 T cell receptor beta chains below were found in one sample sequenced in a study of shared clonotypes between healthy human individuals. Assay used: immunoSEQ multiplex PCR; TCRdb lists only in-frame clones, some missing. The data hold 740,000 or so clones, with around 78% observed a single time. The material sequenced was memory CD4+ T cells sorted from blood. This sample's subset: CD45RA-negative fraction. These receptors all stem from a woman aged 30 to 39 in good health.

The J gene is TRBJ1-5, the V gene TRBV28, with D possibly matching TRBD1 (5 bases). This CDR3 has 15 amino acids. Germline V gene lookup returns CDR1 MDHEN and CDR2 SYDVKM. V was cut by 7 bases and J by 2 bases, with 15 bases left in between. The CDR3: CASIRGQNRNQPQHF. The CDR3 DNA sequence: TGTGCCAGCATCCGAGGACAAAATCGCAATCAGCCCCAGCATTTT.

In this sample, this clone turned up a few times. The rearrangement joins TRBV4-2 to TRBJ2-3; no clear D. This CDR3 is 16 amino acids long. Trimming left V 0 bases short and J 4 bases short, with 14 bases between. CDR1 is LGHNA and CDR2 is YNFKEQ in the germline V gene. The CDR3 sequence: CASSQDPGRRADTQYF. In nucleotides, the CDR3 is TGTGCCAGCAGCCAAGATCCGGGTCGCCGGGCAGATACGCAGTATTTT.

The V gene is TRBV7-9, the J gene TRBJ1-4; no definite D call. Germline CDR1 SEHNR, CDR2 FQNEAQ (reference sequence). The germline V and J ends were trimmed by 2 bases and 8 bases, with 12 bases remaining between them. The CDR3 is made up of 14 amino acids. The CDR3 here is CASSLQVFEEKLFF. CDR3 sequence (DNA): TGTGCCAGCAGCTTACAGGTTTTCGAAGAAAAACTGTTTTTT.

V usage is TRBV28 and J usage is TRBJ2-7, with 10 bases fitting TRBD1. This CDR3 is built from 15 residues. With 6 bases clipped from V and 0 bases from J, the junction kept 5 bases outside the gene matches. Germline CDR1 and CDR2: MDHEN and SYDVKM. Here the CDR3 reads CASRKGQGGSYEQYF. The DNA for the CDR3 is TGTGCCAGCAGAAAAGGACAGGGGGGCTCCTACGAGCAGTACTTC. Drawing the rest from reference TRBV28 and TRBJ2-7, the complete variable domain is DVKVTQSSRYLVKRTGEKVFLECVQDMDHENMFWYRQDPGLGLRLIYFSYDVKMKEKGDIPEGYSVSREKKERFSLILESASTNQTSMYLCASRKGQGGSYEQYFGPGTRLTVT.

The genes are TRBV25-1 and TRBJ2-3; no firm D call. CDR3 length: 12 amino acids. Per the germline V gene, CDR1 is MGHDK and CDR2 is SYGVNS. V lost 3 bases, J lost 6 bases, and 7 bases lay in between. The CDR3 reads CASSDGSDTQYF. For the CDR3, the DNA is TGTGCCAGCAGTGACGGTTCCGATACGCAGTATTTT.

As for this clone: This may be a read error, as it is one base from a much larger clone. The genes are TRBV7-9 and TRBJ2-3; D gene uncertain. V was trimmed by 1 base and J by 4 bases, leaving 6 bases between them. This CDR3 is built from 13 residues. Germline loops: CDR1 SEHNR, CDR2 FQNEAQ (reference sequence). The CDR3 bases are TGTGCCAGCAGCTTAGGATGGGCAGATACGCAGTATTTT. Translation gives CASSLGWADTQYF.

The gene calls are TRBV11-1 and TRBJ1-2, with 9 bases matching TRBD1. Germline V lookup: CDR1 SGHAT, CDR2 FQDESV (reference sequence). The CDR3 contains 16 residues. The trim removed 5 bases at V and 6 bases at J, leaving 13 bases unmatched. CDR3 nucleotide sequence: TGTGCCAGCAGCCAGGGGACAGGGAGCTTCTCCGATGGCTACACCTTC. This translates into CASSQGTGSFSDGYTF.

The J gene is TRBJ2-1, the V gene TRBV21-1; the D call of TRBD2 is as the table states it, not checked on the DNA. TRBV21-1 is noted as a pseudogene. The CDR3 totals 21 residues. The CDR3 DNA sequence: TGTGCCAGCAGCAAAGGATCCCGAGGACTAGCGGGAGGGACCTCTGGGAATGAGCAGTTCTTC. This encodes CASSKGSRGLAGGTSGNEQFF.

In DNA, the CDR3 is TGTGCCAGCAGGGGACTAGTTGAATACGAGCAGTACTTC. Its protein product is CASRGLVEYEQYF. The chain is built from TRBV6-5 and TRBJ2-7, with 8 positions matching TRBD2. Trimming cost V 6 bases and J 4 bases; bases outside gene matches: 5. Germline-derived CDR1 and CDR2 are MNHEY and SVGAGI. The length of the CDR3 is 13 residues.

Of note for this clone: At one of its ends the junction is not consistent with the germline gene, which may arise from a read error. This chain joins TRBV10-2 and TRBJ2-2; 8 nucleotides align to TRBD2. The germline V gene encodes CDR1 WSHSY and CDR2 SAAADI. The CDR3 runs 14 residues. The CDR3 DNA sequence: TGCGCCACCAGTAGCGGGGCGAACACCGGGGAGCTGTTTTTT. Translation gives CATSSGANTGELFF.

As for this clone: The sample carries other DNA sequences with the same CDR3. CDR3 sequence (DNA): TGCGCCAGCAGCTTGCGGCTAGCGGGAGACTACGAGCAGTACTTC. Protein product: CASSLRLAGDYEQYF. This chain uses TRBV5-1 with TRBJ2-7; TRBD2 matches 10 bases. The germline V gene has CDR1 SGHRS and CDR2 YFSETQ. With 1 base clipped from V and 3 bases from J, the junction kept 4 bases outside the gene matches. The CDR3 loop spans 15 amino acids.

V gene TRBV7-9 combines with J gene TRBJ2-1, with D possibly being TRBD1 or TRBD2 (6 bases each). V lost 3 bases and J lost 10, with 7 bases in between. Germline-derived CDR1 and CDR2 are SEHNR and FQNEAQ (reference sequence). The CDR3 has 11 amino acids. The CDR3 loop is CASSFGGEQFF. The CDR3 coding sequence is TGTGCCAGCAGCTTCGGGGGCGAGCAGTTCTTC.